This TCR beta chain was sequenced in a study of graft-versus-host responses after intestinal transplantation. Assay: immunoSEQ multiplex PCR; the TCRdb copy retains only in-frame clones and omits some. The table includes around 19,000 clones, more than 40% detected once. The CDR3 runs 17 residues. Germline CDR1 reads SGHRS; CDR2 reads YFSETQ. J lost 4 bases, V lost 0 bases, and 2 bases had no gene match. This chain uses TRBV5-1 with TRBJ2-1, with TRBD2 matching 15 bases. This specimen was alloreactive CD4+ T cells from a mixed lymphocyte reaction culture, taken before intestinal transplant. Described subset: CFSE-low proliferating T cells sorted from roughly 6-day pre-transplant mixed lymphocyte reaction (GvH or HvG direction). The receptor's source is a human patient who received an intestinal transplant. In nucleotides, the CDR3 is TGCGCCAGCAGCTTGGGGGGGACTAGCGGGGGGTACAATGAGCAGTTCTTC. It translates to CASSLGGTSGGYNEQFF. Looking up the rest from reference TRBV5-1 and TRBJ2-1 gives the full variable domain: KAGVTQTPRYLIKTRGQQVTLSCSPISGHRSVSWYQQTPGQGLQFLFEYFSETQRNKGNFPGRFSGRQFSNSRSEMNVSTLELGDSALYLCASSLGGTSGGYNEQFFGPGTRLTVL.